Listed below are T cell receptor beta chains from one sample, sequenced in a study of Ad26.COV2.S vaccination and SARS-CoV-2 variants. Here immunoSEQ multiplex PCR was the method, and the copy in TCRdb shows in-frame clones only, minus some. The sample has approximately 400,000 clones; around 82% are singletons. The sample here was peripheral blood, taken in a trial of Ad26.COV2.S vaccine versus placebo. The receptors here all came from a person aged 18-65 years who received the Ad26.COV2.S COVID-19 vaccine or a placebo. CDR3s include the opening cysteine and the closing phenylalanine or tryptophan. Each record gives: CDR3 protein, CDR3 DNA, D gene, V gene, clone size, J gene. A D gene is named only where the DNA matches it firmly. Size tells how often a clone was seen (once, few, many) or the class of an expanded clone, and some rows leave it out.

CDR3: CASSQLQAVNSPLHF; DNA: TGTGCCAGCAGCCAACTACAGGCTGTAAATTCACCCCTCCACTTT; D: NA; V: TRBV27; size: NA; J: TRBJ1-6
CDR3: CASSPSSANPEAFF; DNA: TGTGCCAGCTCACCGTCGTCCGCCAATCCTGAAGCTTTCTTT; D: NA; V: TRBV18; size: once; J: TRBJ1-1
CDR3: CATRQGSEQYF; DNA: TGTGCCACCAGACAGGGGTCCGAGCAGTACTTC; D: TRBD1; V: TRBV19; size: few; J: TRBJ2-7
CDR3: CASSRPPHNEQFF; DNA: TGTGCCAGCAGCCGGCCCCCTCACAATGAGCAGTTCTTC; D: NA; V: TRBV13; size: NA; J: TRBJ2-1
CDR3: CASAKGPPPRINEQFF; DNA: TGTGCCAGCGCAAAGGGACCTCCTCCGAGGATCAATGAGCAGTTCTTC; D: NA; V: TRBV7-9; size: NA; J: TRBJ2-1
CDR3: CASSEDWSGTEAFF; DNA: TGTGCCAGTAGTGAGGACTGGAGCGGCACTGAAGCTTTCTTT; D: NA; V: TRBV19; size: NA; J: TRBJ1-1
CDR3: CASSPPRSGQPQHF; DNA: TGTGCCAGCAGTCCACCGCGGAGTGGTCAGCCCCAGCATTTT; D: NA; V: TRBV6-2/TRBV6-3; size: NA; J: TRBJ1-5
CDR3: CASSISGTGQAGYTF; DNA: TGTGCCAGTAGTATTTCGGGGACAGGCCAGGCTGGCTACACCTTC; D: TRBD1; V: TRBV19; size: NA; J: TRBJ1-2
CDR3: CASRSGGTLLYEQYF; DNA: TGTGCCAGCAGGTCGGGGGGAACCCTTCTCTACGAGCAGTACTTC; D: TRBD2; V: TRBV6-5; size: NA; J: TRBJ2-7
CDR3: CASSVDYNEQFF; DNA: TGTGCCAGCAGCGTAGATTACAATGAGCAGTTCTTC; D: NA; V: TRBV9; size: NA; J: TRBJ2-1
CDR3: CASSLRTDYGYTF; DNA: TGCGCCAGCAGCTTACGGACGGACTATGGCTACACCTTC; D: NA; V: TRBV5-1; size: few; J: TRBJ1-2
CDR3: CASSPHPGNSQYF; DNA: TGTGCCAGCAGCCCACACCCCGGGAACTCGCAGTATTTT; D: NA; V: TRBV7-8; size: NA; J: TRBJ2-3
CDR3: CASSPGLAGAKNIQYF; DNA: TGCGCCAGCAGCCCCGGACTAGCGGGAGCCAAAAACATTCAGTACTTC; D: TRBD2; V: TRBV5-1; size: NA; J: TRBJ2-4
CDR3: CASSIFSETQYF; DNA: TGTGCCAGCAGCATATTTTCAGAGACCCAGTACTTC; D: NA; V: TRBV7-2; size: once; J: TRBJ2-5
CDR3: CASIINTGELFF; DNA: TGTGCCAGCATCATTAACACCGGGGAGCTGTTTTTT; D: NA; V: TRBV7-2; size: NA; J: TRBJ2-2
CDR3: CASSLDRGITIYF; DNA: TGTGCCAGCAGTTTGGACAGGGGCATCACCATATATTTT; D: TRBD1; V: TRBV12-3/TRBV12-4; size: NA; J: TRBJ1-3
CDR3: CASSPQPSPDEQYF; DNA: TGTGCCAGCAGCCCCCAACCGTCTCCGGACGAGCAGTACTTC; D: NA; V: TRBV7-3; size: NA; J: TRBJ2-7
CDR3: CASSTGLNTEAFF; DNA: TGTGCCAGCAGCACGGGCCTTAACACTGAAGCTTTCTTT; D: NA; V: TRBV7-3; size: NA; J: TRBJ1-1
CDR3: CASSQELAGGYGEQYF; DNA: TGTGCCAGCAGCCAAGAACTAGCGGGAGGGTACGGCGAGCAGTACTTC; D: TRBD2; V: TRBV3-1/TRBV3-2; size: NA; J: TRBJ2-7
CDR3: CASSALDRAYYFYTF; DNA: TGTGCCAGCAGTGCTTTGGACAGGGCCTATTACTTCTACACCTTC; D: TRBD1; V: TRBV6-6; size: NA; J: TRBJ1-2
CDR3: CASSPRTGNYEQYF; DNA: TGTGCCAGCTCACCAAGGACAGGGAACTACGAGCAGTACTTC; D: TRBD1; V: TRBV18; size: NA; J: TRBJ2-7
CDR3: CASSWGGVSNQPQHF; DNA: TGTGCCAGCAGTTGGGGGGGAGTAAGCAATCAGCCCCAGCATTTT; D: NA; V: TRBV6-2/TRBV6-3; size: few; J: TRBJ1-5
CDR3: CASSVLTDYEQYF; DNA: TGTGCCAGCAGCGTTCTGACTGACTACGAGCAGTACTTC; D: NA; V: TRBV7-9; size: NA; J: TRBJ2-7
CDR3: CASSLTVRVTDTQYF; DNA: TGTGCCAGCAGCTTAACGGTCCGGGTGACAGATACGCAGTATTTT; D: NA; V: TRBV7-3; size: NA; J: TRBJ2-3
CDR3: CASSRVRRELFF; DNA: TGTGCCAGCTCCAGGGTCCGGAGGGAGCTGTTTTTT; D: NA; V: TRBV9; size: NA; J: TRBJ2-2
CDR3: CASSLGQVNQPQHF; DNA: TGTGCCAGCAGCTTGGGCCAGGTCAATCAGCCCCAGCATTTT; D: NA; V: TRBV5-6; size: NA; J: TRBJ1-5
CDR3: CASSLLENEQFF; DNA: TGTGCCAGCAGCTTGCTGGAGAATGAGCAGTTCTTC; D: NA; V: TRBV5-6; size: NA; J: TRBJ2-1
CDR3: CASSLAPARETQYF; DNA: TGTGCCAGCAGCTTAGCCCCCGCCAGGGAGACCCAGTACTTC; D: NA; V: TRBV7-2; size: NA; J: TRBJ2-5
CDR3: CASSQTGFYGYTF; DNA: TGTGCCAGCAGCCAGACAGGGTTCTATGGCTACACCTTC; D: TRBD1; V: TRBV3-1/TRBV3-2; size: NA; J: TRBJ1-2
CDR3: CASSTAAYSEAFF; DNA: TGTGCCAGCAGCACTGCGGCCTACTCAGAAGCTTTCTTT; D: NA; V: TRBV5-8; size: NA; J: TRBJ1-1
CDR3: CAISDGNEKLFF; DNA: TGTGCCATCAGTGATGGGAATGAAAAACTGTTTTTT; D: NA; V: TRBV10-3; size: few; J: TRBJ1-4
CDR3: CASSSDYWDEQYF; DNA: TGTGCCAGCAGTTCGGACTACTGGGACGAGCAGTACTTC; D: NA; V: TRBV6-5; size: NA; J: TRBJ2-7
CDR3: CASSPNLYGYTF; DNA: TGTGCCAGCAGCCCCAACCTCTATGGCTACACCTTC; D: NA; V: TRBV7-9; size: once; J: TRBJ1-2
CDR3: CASRLLLGSPLHF; DNA: TGTGCCAGCAGGCTTCTTCTTGGGTCACCCCTCCACTTT; D: NA; V: TRBV7-2; size: NA; J: TRBJ1-6
CDR3: CASSLVGQGYGTEAFF; DNA: TGTGCCAGCAGCTTGGTCGGACAGGGTTACGGCACTGAAGCTTTCTTT; D: TRBD1; V: TRBV5-6; size: NA; J: TRBJ1-1
CDR3: CASSRPQHF; DNA: TGTGCCAGCAGCCGGCCCCAGCATTTT; D: NA; V: TRBV7-3; size: NA; J: TRBJ1-5
CDR3: CASNLGQEVITFF; DNA: TGTGCCAGCAACTTAGGTCAGGAAGTGATAACTTTCTTT; D: NA; V: TRBV7-9; size: few; J: TRBJ1-1
CDR3: CAISPRDNSGNTIYF; DNA: TGTGCCATCAGCCCCAGGGACAACTCTGGAAACACCATATATTTT; D: NA; V: TRBV10-3; size: NA; J: TRBJ1-3
CDR3: CASSYVGGTYEQYF; DNA: TGTGCCAGCAGTTACGTAGGCGGCACCTACGAGCAGTACTTC; D: NA; V: TRBV6-5; size: NA; J: TRBJ2-7
CDR3: CASSLWGNPYEQYF; DNA: TGTGCCAGCAGCTTATGGGGGAACCCCTACGAGCAGTACTTC; D: NA; V: TRBV5-4; size: NA; J: TRBJ2-7
CDR3: CASSRAQGAKEQYF; DNA: TGCGCCAGCAGCCGTGCGCAGGGGGCGAAAGAGCAGTACTTC; D: TRBD1; V: TRBV5-1; size: NA; J: TRBJ2-7
CDR3: CASSLGTGPTEAFF; DNA: TGTGCCAGCAGCTTAGGAACAGGCCCCACTGAAGCTTTCTTT; D: NA; V: TRBV11-2; size: NA; J: TRBJ1-1
CDR3: CASSPRGENNQPQHF; DNA: TGTGCCAGCTCCCCCAGGGGGGAAAACAATCAGCCCCAGCATTTT; D: TRBD1; V: TRBV18; size: NA; J: TRBJ1-5
CDR3: CASSQDVVQTGELFF; DNA: TGCGCCAGCAGCCAAGATGTGGTTCAAACAGGGGAGCTGTTTTTT; D: NA; V: TRBV4-3; size: NA; J: TRBJ2-2
CDR3: CASSPTDTTRYTF; DNA: TGTGCCAGCAGCCCCACAGATACAACTCGCTACACCTTC; D: NA; V: TRBV5-4; size: NA; J: TRBJ1-2
CDR3: CASSSAGTGHSPLHF; DNA: TGTGCCAGCAGTTCCGCCGGGACAGGCCATTCACCCCTCCACTTT; D: TRBD1; V: TRBV28; size: NA; J: TRBJ1-6
CDR3: CASSLEGLNEQFF; DNA: TGCGCCAGCAGCTTGGAAGGGCTGAATGAGCAGTTCTTC; D: NA; V: TRBV5-1; size: NA; J: TRBJ2-1